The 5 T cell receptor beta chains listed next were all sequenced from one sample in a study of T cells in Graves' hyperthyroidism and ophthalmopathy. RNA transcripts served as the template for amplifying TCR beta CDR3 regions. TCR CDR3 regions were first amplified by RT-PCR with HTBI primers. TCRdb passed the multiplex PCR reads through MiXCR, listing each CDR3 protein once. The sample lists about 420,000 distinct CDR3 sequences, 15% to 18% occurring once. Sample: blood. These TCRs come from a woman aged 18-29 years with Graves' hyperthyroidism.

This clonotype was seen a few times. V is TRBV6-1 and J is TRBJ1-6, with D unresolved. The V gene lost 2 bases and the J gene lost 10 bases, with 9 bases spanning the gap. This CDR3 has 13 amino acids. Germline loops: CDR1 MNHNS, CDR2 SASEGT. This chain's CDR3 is CASSEFQSSPLHF. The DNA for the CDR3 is TGTGCCAGCAGTGAATTTCAGTCATCACCCCTCCACTTT.

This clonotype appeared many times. CDR3 sequence reads: CASSLAGVRNTEAFF. CDR3 DNA: TGTGCCAGCAGCTTGGCTGGGGTCAGAAACACTGAAGCTTTCTTT. This sequence joins TRBV11-2 and TRBJ1-1; D is uncertain. The germline V gene has CDR1 SGHAT and CDR2 FQNNGV. There are 15 residues in the CDR3. Trimming stripped 3 bases from V and 2 bases from J, with 13 bases between.

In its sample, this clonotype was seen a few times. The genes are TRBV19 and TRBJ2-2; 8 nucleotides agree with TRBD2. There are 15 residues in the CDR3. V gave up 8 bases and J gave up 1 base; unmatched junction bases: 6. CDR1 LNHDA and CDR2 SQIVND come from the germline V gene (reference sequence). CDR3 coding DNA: TGTGCCAGTTCCCGGGAGGGGGGGAACACCGGGGAGCTGTTTTTT. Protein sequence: CASSREGGNTGELFF.

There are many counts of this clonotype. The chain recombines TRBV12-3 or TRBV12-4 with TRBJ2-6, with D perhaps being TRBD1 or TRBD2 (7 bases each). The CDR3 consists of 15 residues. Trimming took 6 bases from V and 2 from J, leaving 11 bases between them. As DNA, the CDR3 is TGTGCCAGCAGGGGAGGGGGCGCTGGGGCCAACGTCCTGACTTTC. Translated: CASRGGGAGANVLTF.

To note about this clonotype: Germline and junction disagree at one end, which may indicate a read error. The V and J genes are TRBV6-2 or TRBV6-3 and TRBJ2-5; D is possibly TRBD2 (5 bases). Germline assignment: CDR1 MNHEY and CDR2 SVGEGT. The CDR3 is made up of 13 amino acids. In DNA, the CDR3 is TGTGTCAGCAGTTCGGGGTTCCAAGAGACCCAGTACTTC. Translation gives CVSSSGFQETQYF.